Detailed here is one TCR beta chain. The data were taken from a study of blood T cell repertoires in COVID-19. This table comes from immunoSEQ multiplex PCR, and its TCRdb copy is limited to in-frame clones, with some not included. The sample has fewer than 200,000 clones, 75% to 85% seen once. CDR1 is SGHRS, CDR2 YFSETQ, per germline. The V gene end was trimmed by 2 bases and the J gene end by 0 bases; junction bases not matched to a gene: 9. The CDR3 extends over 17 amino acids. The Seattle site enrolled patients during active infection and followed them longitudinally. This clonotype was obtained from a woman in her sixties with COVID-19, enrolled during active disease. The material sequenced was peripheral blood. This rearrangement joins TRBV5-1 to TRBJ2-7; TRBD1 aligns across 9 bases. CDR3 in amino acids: CASSFGQGWGSSYEQYF. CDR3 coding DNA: TGCGCCAGCAGCTTTGGACAGGGGTGGGGCAGCTCCTACGAGCAGTACTTC.